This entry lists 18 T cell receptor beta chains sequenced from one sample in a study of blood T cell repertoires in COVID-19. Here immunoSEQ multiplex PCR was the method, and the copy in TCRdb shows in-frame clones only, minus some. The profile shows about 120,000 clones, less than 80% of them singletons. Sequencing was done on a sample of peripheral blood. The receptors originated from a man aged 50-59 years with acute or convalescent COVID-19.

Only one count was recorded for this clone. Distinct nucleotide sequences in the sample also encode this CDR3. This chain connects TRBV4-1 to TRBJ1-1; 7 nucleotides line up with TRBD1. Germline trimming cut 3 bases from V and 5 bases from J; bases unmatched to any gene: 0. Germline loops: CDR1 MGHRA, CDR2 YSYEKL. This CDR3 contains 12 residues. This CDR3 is CASSQTGTEAFF. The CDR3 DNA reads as TGCGCCAGCAGCCAGACAGGGACTGAAGCTTTCTTT.

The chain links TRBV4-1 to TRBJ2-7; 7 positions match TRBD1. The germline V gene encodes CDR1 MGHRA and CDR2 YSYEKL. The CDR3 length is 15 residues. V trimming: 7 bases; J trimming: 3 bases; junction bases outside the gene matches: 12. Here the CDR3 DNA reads TGCGCCAGCACCATATACAGGGGCAAAGTCTACGAGCAGTACTTC. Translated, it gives CASTIYRGKVYEQYF.

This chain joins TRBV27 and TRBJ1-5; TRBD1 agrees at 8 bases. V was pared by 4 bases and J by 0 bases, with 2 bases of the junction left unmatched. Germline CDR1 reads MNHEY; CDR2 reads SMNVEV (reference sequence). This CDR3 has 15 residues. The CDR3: CASSWTGYSNQPQHF. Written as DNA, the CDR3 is TGTGCCAGCAGTTGGACAGGGTATAGCAATCAGCCCCAGCATTTT.

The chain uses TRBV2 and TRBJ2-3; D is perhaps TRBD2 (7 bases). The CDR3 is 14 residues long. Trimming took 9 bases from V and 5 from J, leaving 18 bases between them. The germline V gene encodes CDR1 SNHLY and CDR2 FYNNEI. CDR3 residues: CASEGGAGGDTQYF. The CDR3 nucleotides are TGTGCCAGTGAGGGGGGGGCCGGTGGAGATACGCAGTATTTT.

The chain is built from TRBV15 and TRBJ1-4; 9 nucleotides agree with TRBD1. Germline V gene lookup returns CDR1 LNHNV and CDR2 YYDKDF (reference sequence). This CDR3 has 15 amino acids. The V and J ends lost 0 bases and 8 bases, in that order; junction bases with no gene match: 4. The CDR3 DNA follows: TGTGCCACCAGCAGAGATCCAGGACAGGGGGAAAAACTGTTTTTT. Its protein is CATSRDPGQGEKLFF.

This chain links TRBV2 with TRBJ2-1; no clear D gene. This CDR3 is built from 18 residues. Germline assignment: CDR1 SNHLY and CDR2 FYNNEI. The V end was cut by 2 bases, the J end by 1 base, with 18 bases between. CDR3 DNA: TGTGCCAGCAGTGAACCTGTCCCCATCGAAACTTCCTACAATGAGCAGTTCTTC. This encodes CASSEPVPIETSYNEQFF.

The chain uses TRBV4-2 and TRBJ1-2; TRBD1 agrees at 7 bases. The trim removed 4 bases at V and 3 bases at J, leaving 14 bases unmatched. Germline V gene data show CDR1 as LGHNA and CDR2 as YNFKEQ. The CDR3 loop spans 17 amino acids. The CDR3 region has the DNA TGTGCCAGCAGCCCATTATACAGGGGCCCTAATCACTATGGCTACACCTTC. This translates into CASSPLYRGPNHYGYTF.

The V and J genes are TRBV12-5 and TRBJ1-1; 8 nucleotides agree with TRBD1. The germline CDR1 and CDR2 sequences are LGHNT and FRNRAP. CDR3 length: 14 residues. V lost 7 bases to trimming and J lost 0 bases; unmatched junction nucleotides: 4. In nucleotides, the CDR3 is TGTGCTAGTGCTCGGACAGGGATGAACACTGAAGCTTTCTTT. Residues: CASARTGMNTEAFF.

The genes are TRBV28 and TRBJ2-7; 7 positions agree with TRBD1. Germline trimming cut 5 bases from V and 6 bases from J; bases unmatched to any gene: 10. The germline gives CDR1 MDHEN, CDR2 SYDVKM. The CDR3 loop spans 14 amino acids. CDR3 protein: CASSQGGAYPEQYF. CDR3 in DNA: TGTGCCAGCAGTCAAGGGGGCGCGTATCCCGAGCAGTACTTC.

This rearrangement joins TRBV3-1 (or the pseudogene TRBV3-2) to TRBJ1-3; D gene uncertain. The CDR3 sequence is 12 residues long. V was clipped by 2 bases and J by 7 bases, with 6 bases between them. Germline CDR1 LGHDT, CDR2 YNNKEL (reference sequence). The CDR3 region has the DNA TGTGCCAGCAGCCAATCTCCGAACACCATATATTTT. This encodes CASSQSPNTIYF.

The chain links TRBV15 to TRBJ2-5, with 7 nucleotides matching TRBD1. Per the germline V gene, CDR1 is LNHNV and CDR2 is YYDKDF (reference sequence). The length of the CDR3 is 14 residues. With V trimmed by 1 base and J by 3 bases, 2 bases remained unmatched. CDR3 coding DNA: TGTGCCACCAGCAGAGGGGGGACAGAAGAGACCCAGTACTTC. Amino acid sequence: CATSRGGTEETQYF.

The DNA for the CDR3 is TGCAGCGTTTTGGCAGGGAATTCGAATGGCTACACCTTC. It codes for CSVLAGNSNGYTF. The chain has TRBV29-1 and TRBJ1-2; D might be TRBD1 (5 bases). CDR3 length: 13 amino acids. V was shortened by 5 bases and J by 6 bases, with 16 bases between the two germline ends. The germline gives CDR1 SQVTM, CDR2 ANQGSEA.

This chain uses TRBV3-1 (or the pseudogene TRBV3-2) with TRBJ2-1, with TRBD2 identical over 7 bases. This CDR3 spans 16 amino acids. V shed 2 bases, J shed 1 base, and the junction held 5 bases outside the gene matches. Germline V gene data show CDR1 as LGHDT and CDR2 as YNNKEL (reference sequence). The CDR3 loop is CASSQPTSPSYNEQFF. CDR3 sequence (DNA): TGTGCCAGCAGCCAACCGACTAGCCCTTCCTACAATGAGCAGTTCTTC.

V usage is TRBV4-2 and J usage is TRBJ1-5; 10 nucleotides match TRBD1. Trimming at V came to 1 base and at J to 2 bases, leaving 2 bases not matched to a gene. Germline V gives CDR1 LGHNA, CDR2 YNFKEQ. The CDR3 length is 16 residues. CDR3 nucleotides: TGTGCCAGCAGCCAAGGGGACAGGGGAGGCAATCAGCCCCAGCATTTT. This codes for CASSQGDRGGNQPQHF.

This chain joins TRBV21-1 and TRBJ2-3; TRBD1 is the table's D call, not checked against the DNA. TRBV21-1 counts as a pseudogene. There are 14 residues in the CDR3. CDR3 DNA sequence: TGTGCCAGCATCCTAGGGGCGCCGGAAGATACGCAGTATTTT. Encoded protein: CASILGAPEDTQYF.

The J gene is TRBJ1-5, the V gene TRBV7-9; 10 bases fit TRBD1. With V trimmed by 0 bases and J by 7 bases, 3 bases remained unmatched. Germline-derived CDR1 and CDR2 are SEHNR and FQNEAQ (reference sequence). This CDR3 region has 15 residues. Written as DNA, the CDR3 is TGTGCCAGCAGCTTAGCGACAGGGGGCGGCCAGCCCCAGCATTTT. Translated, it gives CASSLATGGGQPQHF.

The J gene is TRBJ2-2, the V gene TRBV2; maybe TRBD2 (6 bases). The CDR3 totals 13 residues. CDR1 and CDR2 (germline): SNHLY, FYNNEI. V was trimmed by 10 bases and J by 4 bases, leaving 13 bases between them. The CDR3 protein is CANPEGPTGELFF. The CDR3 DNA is TGTGCCAACCCGGAGGGGCCCACCGGGGAGCTGTTTTTT.

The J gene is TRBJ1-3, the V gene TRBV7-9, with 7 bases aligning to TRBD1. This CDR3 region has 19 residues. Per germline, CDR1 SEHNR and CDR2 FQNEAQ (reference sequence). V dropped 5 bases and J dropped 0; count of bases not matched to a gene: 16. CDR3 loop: CASSPGPRTGKLSGNTIYF. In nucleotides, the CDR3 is TGTGCCAGCAGCCCTGGTCCCCGGACAGGAAAACTCTCTGGAAACACCATATATTTT.